This entry lists 22 T cell receptor beta chains sequenced from one sample in a study of CD8+ T cells in alopecia areata. Specified treatment: oral pan-JAK inhibitor, 5-10 mg twice daily. The sequencing template was cDNA reverse transcribed from extracted RNA. Sequencing was performed with immunoSEQ multiplex PCR; in TCRdb, only in-frame clones are kept and a portion is missing. The table lists about 210,000 clones, over 60% of them singletons, with more than 3.5% in the top ten. Sequencing was performed on CD4+ T cells sorted from blood, taken at week 4, from a patient treated with tofacitinib. The receptor source for this set is a human donor with alopecia areata.

V and J are TRBV29-1 and TRBJ2-1; no firm D call. The germline gives CDR1 SQVTM, CDR2 ANQGSEA. The ends were cut back, 7 bases at V and 4 bases at J, with 11 bases in the middle. The CDR3 runs to 12 residues. The chain's CDR3 is CSGGRRYNEQFF. The CDR3 DNA follows: TGCAGCGGTGGCCGGAGATACAATGAGCAGTTCTTC.

The V call is TRBV29-1, the J call TRBJ2-1, with D possibly being TRBD1 (6 bases). CDR1 is SQVTM and CDR2 is ANQGSEA in the germline V gene. The CDR3 is 14 residues long. Trimming pared 6 bases from V and 5 bases from J, leaving 17 bases between. The CDR3 loop reads CSVAHDRYNNEQFF. In DNA, the CDR3 is TGCAGCGTCGCCCACGACAGGTACAACAATGAGCAGTTCTTC.

This chain links TRBV15 with TRBJ2-5, with TRBD2 as a possible D gene (5 bases). Germline loops: CDR1 LNHNV, CDR2 YYDKDF (reference sequence). The CDR3 consists of 14 residues. The germline V and J ends were trimmed by 5 bases and 5 bases, with 15 bases remaining between them. The CDR3: CATSLYPTGETQYF. The CDR3 nucleotides are TGTGCCACCAGCCTTTATCCGACGGGGGAGACCCAGTACTTC.

This clone was observed a handful of times. The DNA of the CDR3 is TGCGCCAGCAGCCAGGGACGGAACTATGGCTACACCTTC. It specifies CASSQGRNYGYTF. The chain couples TRBV4-3 to TRBJ1-2; perhaps TRBD1 as D (5 bases). The CDR3 covers 13 residues. Germline-derived CDR1 and CDR2 are LGHNA and YSLEER. With 3 bases removed from V and 2 bases from J, the gap between germline ends came to 7 bases.

On this clone: The same CDR3 can be traced to other DNA sequences in this sample. The chain couples TRBV29-1 to TRBJ1-2, with D possibly being TRBD1 (5 bases). CDR3 length: 11 amino acids. Between the trimmed V and J ends, which lost 6 bases and 4 bases, there was a span of 9 bases. Germline V gives CDR1 SQVTM, CDR2 ANQGSEA. Here the CDR3 reads CSVGEVYGYTF. CDR3 coding DNA: TGCAGCGTGGGGGAAGTCTATGGCTACACCTTC.

The chain joins TRBV7-8 to TRBJ2-7, with D perhaps TRBD1 (6 bases). CDR1 is SGHVS and CDR2 is FQNEAQ in the germline V gene. V was pared by 3 bases and J by 3 bases, with 15 bases between. The CDR3 runs 15 residues. CDR3 sequence reads: CASSLGQGLLYEQYF. CDR3 nucleotide sequence: TGTGCCAGCAGCTTGGGGCAGGGGTTACTCTACGAGCAGTACTTC.

The chain uses TRBV7-2 and TRBJ2-3; 8 nucleotides agree with TRBD2. CDR3 length equals 15 residues. Germline V lookup: CDR1 SGHTA, CDR2 FQGNSA. The V and J ends lost 1 base and 3 bases, in that order; junction bases with no gene match: 3. CDR3 region: CASSLGVAGTDTQYF. As DNA, the CDR3 is TGTGCCAGCAGCTTAGGGGTAGCGGGGACAGATACGCAGTATTTT. The full variable domain, rest sourced from reference TRBV7-2 and TRBJ2-3, is GAGVSQSPSNKVTEKGKDVELRCDPISGHTALYWYRQSLGQGLEFLIYFQGNSAPDKSGLPSDRFSAERTGGSVSTLTIQRTQQEDSAVYLCASSLGVAGTDTQYFGPGTRLTVL.

This clone came up a few times. The chain carries TRBV7-9 and TRBJ2-3; 10 bases map to TRBD1. The CDR3 sequence is 17 residues long. The V gene's germline CDR1 is SEHNR and CDR2 FQNEAQ (reference sequence). With 4 bases clipped from V and 4 bases from J, the junction kept 11 bases outside the gene matches. The CDR3 DNA follows: TGTGCCAGCAGCTCAGTGGACAGGGGGACCTGGTCAGATACGCAGTATTTT. Translation: CASSSVDRGTWSDTQYF. The whole variable domain, filled in from reference TRBV7-9 and TRBJ2-3, reads DTGVSQNPRHKITKRGQNVTFRCDPISEHNRLYWYRQTLGQGPEFLTYFQNEAQLEKSRLLSDRFSAERPKGSFSTLEIQRTEQGDSAMYLCASSSVDRGTWSDTQYFGPGTRLTVL.

This rearrangement joins TRBV5-1 to TRBJ2-5; tentative D call: TRBD2 (6 bases). V was clipped by 0 bases and J by 2 bases, with 20 bases between them. The CDR3 consists of 18 residues. Germline assignment: CDR1 SGHRS and CDR2 YFSETQ. CDR3 region: CASSLDPPGPAGQETQYF. The CDR3 nucleotides are TGCGCCAGCAGCTTGGATCCCCCCGGACCGGCGGGACAAGAGACCCAGTACTTC.

The chain combines TRBV9 with TRBJ2-5; TRBD1 matches at 10 bases. V was pared by 4 bases and J by 4 bases, with 7 bases of the junction left unmatched. The CDR3 is 15 amino acids. Germline assignment: CDR1 SGDLS and CDR2 YYNGEE. The CDR3 DNA follows: TGTGCCAGCAGCCGGGACAGGGGAATGGGAGAGACCCAGTACTTC. Protein sequence: CASSRDRGMGETQYF.

This clone was observed a handful of times. V and J are TRBV11-2 and TRBJ2-3; 10 bases map to TRBD2. The CDR3 consists of 17 residues. In germline, CDR1 is SGHAT, CDR2 FQNNGV. Losses at the gene ends were 4 bases for V and 1 base for J; bases not matched to a gene: 8. The CDR3: CASSSPYSGGRTDTQYF. The CDR3 bases are TGTGCCAGCAGCTCTCCATATAGCGGGGGGCGCACAGATACGCAGTATTTT.

This clone was seen at least ten times. The gene calls are TRBV2 and TRBJ2-3, with unresolved D. The length of the CDR3 is 14 residues. Germline V lookup: CDR1 SNHLY, CDR2 FYNNEI. The V and J ends lost 5 bases and 0 bases respectively, with 9 bases between them. The CDR3 spells CASSPVPSTDTQYF. CDR3 DNA: TGTGCCAGCAGTCCCGTACCAAGCACAGATACGCAGTATTTT.

V gene TRBV5-6 combines with J gene TRBJ2-5; 10 positions match TRBD1. J gave up 5 bases and V 4 bases, and 2 bases lay outside the gene matches. Looked up from germline, CDR1 is SGHDT and CDR2 is YYEEEE. The length of the CDR3 is 13 residues. The CDR3 region has the DNA TGTGCCAGCAGCACGGGACAGGGGGAGACCCAGTACTTC. Amino acid sequence: CASSTGQGETQYF.

The chain employs TRBV9 and TRBJ2-7; 7 nucleotides match TRBD1. V gave up 3 bases and J gave up 5 bases; unmatched junction bases: 11. This CDR3 comprises 15 residues. CDR1 is SGDLS, CDR2 YYNGEE, per germline. CDR3 in DNA: TGTGCCAGCAGCGCAGGACTGACAGGGAGCAACGAGCAGTACTTC. It encodes CASSAGLTGSNEQYF.

This clone occurred a few times. This chain links TRBV29-1 with TRBJ2-1, with D perhaps matching TRBD2 (7 bases). This CDR3 has 13 amino acids. Germline CDR1 and CDR2: SQVTM and ANQGSEA. Trimming took off 6 bases at V and 7 bases at J, with 16 bases between the two ends. The CDR3, as DNA: TGCAGCGTAGCTCGGGGGGCAGGGAATGAGCAGTTCTTC. It translates to CSVARGAGNEQFF.

The rearrangement links TRBV5-1 to TRBJ2-7; tentatively, D is TRBD2 (6 bases). In germline, CDR1 is SGHRS, CDR2 YFSETQ. Deletions cut 5 bases from V and 3 bases from J, with 18 bases between. CDR3 size: 15 residues. The CDR3 DNA reads TGCGCCAGCAGACCGGACGGGGCCGGGGGCTACGAGCAGTACTTC. It yields the protein CASRPDGAGGYEQYF.

The chain employs TRBV13 and TRBJ2-2, with D uncertain. Deletions cut 8 bases from V and 5 bases from J, with 12 bases between. Germline CDR1 is PRHDT and CDR2 is FYEKMQ (reference sequence). This CDR3 region has 13 residues. CDR3 nucleotides: TGTGCCAGCGGAAGAAGTGGTACCGGGGAGCTGTTTTTT. Protein sequence: CASGRSGTGELFF.

The chain uses TRBV23-1 and TRBJ1-1; tentatively, D is TRBD1 (6 bases). TRBV23-1 is marked as an open reading frame, function uncertain. Trimming took off 4 bases at V and 1 base at J, with 16 bases between the two ends. There are 16 residues in the CDR3. In nucleotides, the CDR3 is TGCGCCAGCAGTCCGCAAGGGGGGCCCGCGAACACTGAAGCTTTCTTT. It encodes CASSPQGGPANTEAFF.

This chain links TRBV7-2 with TRBJ2-2, with 10 nucleotides matching TRBD2. After removal of 2 bases from V and 2 bases from J, the junction contained 8 bases not matched to a gene. Germline V gene lookup returns CDR1 SGHTA and CDR2 FQGNSA. CDR3 length equals 18 residues. The CDR3 DNA follows: TGTGCCAGCAGCTTACGTATTAGCGGGGGGATAAACACCGGGGAGCTGTTTTTT. Its protein is CASSLRISGGINTGELFF.

The V call is TRBV13, the J call TRBJ2-5; D is perhaps TRBD1 (7 bases). The CDR3 runs 14 residues. The V end lost 4 bases, the J end lost 4 bases, and 13 bases lay between the germline ends. Germline lookup yields CDR1 PRHDT and CDR2 FYEKMQ (reference sequence). The CDR3 is CASSSDREVETQYF. CDR3 nucleotide sequence: TGTGCCAGCAGCTCCGACAGGGAGGTAGAGACCCAGTACTTC.

A few counts support this clone. The V call is TRBV29-1, the J call TRBJ2-7; D is unresolved. The CDR3 covers 14 residues. CDR1 and CDR2 (germline): SQVTM, ANQGSEA. Trimming removed 5 bases from V and 7 bases from J, with 21 bases in between. The DNA of the CDR3 is TGCAGCGTTTCCTTCGATCAGGCTGCCGGAGAGCAGTACTTC. It yields the protein CSVSFDQAAGEQYF.

The V call is TRBV5-1, the J call TRBJ2-5, with 8 bases fitting TRBD1. The CDR3 spans 13 residues. Germline CDR1 reads SGHRS; CDR2 reads YFSETQ. V dropped 4 bases and J dropped 4; count of bases not matched to a gene: 3. CDR3 in amino acids: CASSIGTGETQYF. CDR3 coding DNA: TGCGCCAGCAGCATCGGGACAGGAGAGACCCAGTACTTC.